This TCR beta chain is from a study of blood T cell repertoires in COVID-19. Background on the study: Sites across the United States, Italy and Spain contributed samples from acute and convalescent COVID-19. T cells, B-cell-depleted T cells, or PBMCs provided the cDNA or gDNA that served as material.

As processed by the authors: Amplifying reference gene primers gave estimates of nucleated cell counts. Sequencing was performed with immunoSEQ multiplex PCR; in TCRdb, only in-frame clones are kept and a portion is missing. That table supplies the V and J calls and clone size; D and trimming were determined from the DNA. The sample yields 200,000 to 300,000 clones, 84% seen once. The CDR3 covers 14 residues. CDR1 MNHEY and CDR2 SVGAGI come from the germline V gene. J was trimmed by 3 bases and V by 0 bases; bases with no gene match: 2. Comment on this clone: Additional DNA sequences in this sample encode the identical CDR3.

The TCR originated in a man aged 45-65 years with acute or convalescent COVID-19. Sequenced material: peripheral blood. The rearrangement uses TRBV6-5 and TRBJ2-7; 7 nucleotides agree with TRBD2. CDR3 in DNA: TGTGCCAGCAGTTACTCGCGCGGGGGCTACGAGCAGTACTTC. Protein sequence: CASSYSRGGYEQYF.